Presented here are 17 T cell receptor beta chains from one specimen sequenced in a study of cytomegalovirus exposure and HLA in healthy donors. The primer mix had 60 Vbeta and 13 Jbeta primers. Sequencing was performed with immunoSEQ multiplex PCR; in TCRdb, only in-frame clones are kept and a portion is missing. This sample carries around 200,000 clones, 79% of them seen once, and the ten largest clones take around 4.8%. Sequencing was performed on PBMCs. The source is a woman aged 25 to 39 in good health and CMV-seropositive.

The chain combines TRBV11-3 with TRBJ2-7; 10 bases fit TRBD2. Germline CDR1 reads SGHNT; CDR2 reads YENEEA. There are 15 residues in the CDR3. After removal of 6 bases from V and 2 bases from J, the junction contained 7 bases not matched to a gene. CDR3 coding DNA: TGTGCCAGCAGTCCCCTACTAGCGGGGACCTACGAGCAGTACTTC. This encodes CASSPLLAGTYEQYF.

The chain joins TRBV9 to TRBJ2-5; 7 bases align to TRBD2. The germline V gene encodes CDR1 SGDLS and CDR2 YYNGEE. V lost 0 bases and J lost 3; bases outside the gene matches: 5. CDR3 length: 15 amino acids. This CDR3 reads CASSVVASGKETQYF. Here the CDR3 DNA reads TGTGCCAGCAGCGTAGTCGCTAGCGGTAAAGAGACCCAGTACTTC.

This clone occurred once. The genes are TRBV6-1 and TRBJ2-7; possible D gene TRBD1, 6 bases. The germline V and J ends were trimmed by 6 bases and 1 base, with 7 bases remaining between them. Germline CDR1 reads MNHNS; CDR2 reads SASEGT. The CDR3 has 12 residues. In DNA form, the CDR3 reads TGTGCCAGCAGGGACAGATCCTACGAGCAGTACTTC. It codes for CASRDRSYEQYF.

A few counts support this clone. CDR3 bases: TGTGCCAGCAGTGACGGGGATGAGCAGTTCTTC. It specifies CASSDGDEQFF. The chain joins TRBV2 to TRBJ2-1; weak D call: TRBD2 (5 bases). The germline V gene encodes CDR1 SNHLY and CDR2 FYNNEI. The CDR3 totals 11 residues. Trimming took 3 bases from V and 8 from J, leaving 5 bases between them.

The chain combines TRBV7-2 with TRBJ1-5; D possibly corresponds to TRBD1 (5 bases). This CDR3 region has 16 residues. The V end lost 0 bases, the J end lost 1 base, and 10 bases lay between the germline ends. The V gene's germline CDR1 is SGHTA and CDR2 FQGNSA. The CDR3: CASSLAQGGSNQPQHF. CDR3 coding DNA: TGTGCCAGCAGCTTAGCGCAGGGTGGCAGCAATCAGCCCCAGCATTTT. Full variable domain (rest looked up from reference TRBV7-2 and TRBJ1-5): GAGVSQSPSNKVTEKGKDVELRCDPISGHTALYWYRQSLGQGLEFLIYFQGNSAPDKSGLPSDRFSAERTGGSVSTLTIQRTQQEDSAVYLCASSLAQGGSNQPQHFGDGTRLSIL.

The chain joins TRBV9 to TRBJ2-5, with 10 bases identical to TRBD1. The V and J ends lost 0 bases and 2 bases, in that order; junction bases with no gene match: 10. CDR1 is SGDLS, CDR2 YYNGEE, per germline. This CDR3 is built from 18 residues. The CDR3 protein is CASSVATTPDRGQETQYF. CDR3 DNA sequence: TGTGCCAGCAGCGTAGCAACAACCCCGGACAGGGGGCAAGAGACCCAGTACTTC.

The chain links TRBV6-5 to TRBJ2-1, with a weak D call TRBD2 (5 bases). Germline V lookup: CDR1 MNHEY, CDR2 SVGAGI. This CDR3 comprises 15 residues. Deletions cut 1 base from V and 1 base from J, with 8 bases between. Here the CDR3 DNA reads TGTGCCAGCAGTTACTGGCGGACTTCCTACAATGAGCAGTTCTTC. Translating gives CASSYWRTSYNEQFF.

V is TRBV18 and J is TRBJ1-1, with 8 bases matching TRBD1. The CDR3 loop spans 14 amino acids. The germline V gene has CDR1 KGHSH and CDR2 LQKENI. V gave up 5 bases and J gave up 4 bases; unmatched junction bases: 6. The CDR3 DNA is TGTGCCAGCTCAGCAGACAGGGGACGCACTGAAGCTTTCTTT. It yields the protein CASSADRGRTEAFF. Full variable domain (rest looked up from reference TRBV18 and TRBJ1-1): NAGVMQNPRHLVRRRGQEARLRCSPMKGHSHVYWYRQLPEEGLKFMVYLQKENIIDESGMPKERFSAEFPKEGPSILRIQQVVRGDSAAYFCASSADRGRTEAFFGQGTRLTVV.

V is TRBV5-5 and J is TRBJ2-1, with 7 bases lining up with TRBD1. V lost 4 bases and J lost 2; bases outside the gene matches: 6. CDR1 and CDR2 (germline): SGHKS, YYEKEE (reference sequence). The CDR3 loop spans 15 amino acids. The CDR3 sequence is CASSRGQSAYNEQFF. The CDR3 coding sequence is TGTGCCAGCAGCCGGGGACAGTCTGCCTACAATGAGCAGTTCTTC.

V is TRBV18 and J is TRBJ1-5; D may be TRBD1 (5 bases). V lost 2 bases and J lost 3, with 8 bases in between. Germline loops: CDR1 KGHSH, CDR2 LQKENI. CDR3 length: 14 amino acids. The CDR3 is CASSPGGVNQPQHF. The CDR3 DNA reads TGTGCCAGCTCACCAGGAGGGGTCAATCAGCCCCAGCATTTT.

This rearrangement joins TRBV6-1 to TRBJ2-1; 15 bases align to TRBD2. Trimming took 5 bases from V and 5 from J; bases not matched to a gene: 1. CDR1 is MNHNS and CDR2 is SASEGT in the germline V gene. CDR3 length: 15 residues. CDR3 sequence (DNA): TGTGCCAGCAGTCGGACTAGCGGGGGGGACAATGAGCAGTTCTTC. Translated, it gives CASSRTSGGDNEQFF.

The V and J genes are TRBV9 and TRBJ2-1; 8 positions agree with TRBD2. CDR1 is SGDLS and CDR2 is YYNGEE in the germline V gene. V shed 5 bases, J shed 0 bases, and the junction held 10 bases outside the gene matches. The length of the CDR3 is 17 residues. DNA for the CDR3: TGTGCCAGCAGTGTCGGATTAAGCGGGAGCTCCTACAATGAGCAGTTCTTC. Translating gives CASSVGLSGSSYNEQFF. Variable domain in full (rest from reference TRBV9 and TRBJ2-1): DSGVTQTPKHLITATGQRVTLRCSPRSGDLSVYWYQQSLDQGLQFLIQYYNGEERAKGNILERFSAQQFPDLHSELNLSSLELGDSALYFCASSVGLSGSSYNEQFFGPGTRLTVL.

This chain's CDR3 is CASSYTGKEGYTF. Here the CDR3 DNA reads TGTGCCAGCAGCTATACAGGGAAAGAGGGCTACACCTTC. The V and J genes are TRBV7-9 and TRBJ1-2; a weak D match, TRBD1 (6 bases). CDR3 length: 13 residues. Trimming removed 4 bases at V and 8 bases at J, with 14 bases between. Germline V gives CDR1 SEHNR, CDR2 FQNEAQ (reference sequence).

This clone was counted only a few times. The chain employs TRBV5-8 and TRBJ2-1; TRBD1 matches at 8 bases. The trim removed 6 bases at V and 3 bases at J, leaving 11 bases unmatched. This CDR3 is 16 amino acids long. Germline V gene sequence: CDR1 SGHTS, CDR2 YDEGEE. As DNA, the CDR3 is TGTGCCAGCATCTTACGCCGGGACAGGCTCTACAATGAGCAGTTCTTC. Its translation is CASILRRDRLYNEQFF.

The chain has TRBV11-2 and TRBJ2-2; D perhaps matches TRBD2 (5 bases). The germline V and J ends were trimmed by 4 bases and 5 bases, with 17 bases remaining between them. The CDR3 consists of 16 residues. CDR1 is SGHAT and CDR2 is FQNNGV in the germline V gene. CDR3 region: CASSSRGLSGTGELFF. The CDR3 DNA reads TGTGCCAGCAGCTCCCGTGGCCTCTCGGGGACCGGGGAGCTGTTTTTT.

The rearrangement joins TRBV2 to TRBJ2-1; 9 nucleotides align to TRBD2. V lost 7 bases and J lost 12; bases outside the gene matches: 22. CDR3 length: 17 amino acids. Germline CDR1 and CDR2: SNHLY and FYNNEI. The CDR3 spells CASTKLTAGGPGLAQFF. The CDR3 DNA sequence: TGTGCCAGCACCAAACTTACTGCGGGAGGGCCCGGTCTCGCGCAGTTCTTC.

The gene calls are TRBV19 and TRBJ1-1; TRBD1 aligns across 8 bases. The J segment lost 10 bases and the V segment lost 5 bases, leaving 18 bases of the junction unmatched. CDR1 is LNHDA and CDR2 is SQIVND in the germline V gene (reference sequence). This CDR3 region has 16 residues. The CDR3: CASSATSGTGREGAFF. CDR3 in DNA: TGTGCCAGTAGTGCGACCTCCGGGACAGGCAGAGAAGGAGCTTTCTTT. Full variable domain (rest looked up from reference TRBV19 and TRBJ1-1): DGGITQSPKYLFRKEGQNVTLSCEQNLNHDAMYWYRQDPGQGLRLIYYSQIVNDFQKGDIAEGYSVSREKKESFPLTVTSAQKNPTAFYLCASSATSGTGREGAFFGQGTRLTVV.